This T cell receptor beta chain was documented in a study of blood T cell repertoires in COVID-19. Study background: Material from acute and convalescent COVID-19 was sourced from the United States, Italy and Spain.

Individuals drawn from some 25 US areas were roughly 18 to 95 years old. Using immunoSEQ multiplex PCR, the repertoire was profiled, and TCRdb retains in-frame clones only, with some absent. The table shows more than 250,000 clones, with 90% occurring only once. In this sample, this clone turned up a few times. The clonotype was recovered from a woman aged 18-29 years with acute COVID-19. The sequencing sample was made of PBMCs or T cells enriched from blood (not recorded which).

The CDR3 DNA reads as TGTGCCAGCAGTGAAGCGGTCGGTAGCACAGATACGCAGTATTTT. Its protein product is CASSEAVGSTDTQYF. The rearrangement uses TRBV6-1 and TRBJ2-3; D ambiguous. The V gene lost 0 bases and the J gene lost 0 bases, with 7 bases spanning the gap. The CDR3 totals 15 residues. Germline V lookup: CDR1 MNHNS, CDR2 SASEGT.